This T cell receptor beta chain comes out of a study of cytomegalovirus exposure and HLA in healthy donors listed by TCRdb under 2017. With regard to the full study: According to an earlier analysis of 587 of the donors, about 179 million T cells yielded some 120 million unique TCR beta sequences and approximately 300 Gb of sequence data. Roughly 300 gigabases of sequencing data and 70 million to 100 million unique TCR sequences made up an early release that covered fewer than 650 HLA-typed donors. The genetic ancestry cluster associated with self-reported Caucasian donors included 81% of the 398 genotyped donors. The study aimed to test whether cataloging public T cell receptors could reveal signatures of past pathogen exposure. The study used immunosequencing to profile the T cell repertoires of approximately 650 subjects and linked those repertoires to cytomegalovirus serostatus. Along with the roughly 610-subject first cohort, a separate validation cohort of some 130 different subjects was used. To predict cytomegalovirus infection status, the study combined high-throughput TCR immunosequencing, statistical association of individual TCRs with disease status, and machine learning. A later analysis re-examined previously published TCR beta repertoires from more than 600 donors and added high-resolution HLA genotyping to investigate patterns of TCR occurrence. Rather than using new phenotypic data, the later analysis identified candidate immune exposures from TCR beta sequences and from how often those sequences occurred across donors. In an earlier analysis of about 590 of the donors, high-throughput TCR beta sequencing was used to judge whether each TCR beta V gene segment behaved as functional or pseudogenic. Donor age, sex, ethnicity and CMV serostatus were compiled together with the repertoire data. Genome-wide SNP genotypes for about 65% of the roughly 670 donors were used in a later genetic analysis, which treated that subset as a discovery cohort. All discovery cohort repertoires had been generated on a single sequencing platform. Both class I and class II loci were covered by HLA typing, at four-digit resolution. The number of donors typed differed by locus, with roughly 629-640 for A, B, C, DRB1 and DQB1, roughly 520 for DQA1, 600 to 610 for DPA1, and 400 to 490 for DPB1. Roughly 5 DR-DQ haplotypes were handled as single units for association and clustering, since linkage in the cohort was strong. Across approximately 420 genotyped donors of the cohort, an average of about 240,000 unique TCR beta nucleotide sequences per donor were sequenced, and 15% to 20% of those sequences were non-productive. Points the paper makes about the study in general: The authors suggested that the approach could potentially be generalized to other disease states and immunological phenotypes. Cytomegalovirus status was reported to be diagnosed by the classifier with high specificity and sensitivity in both the original and validation cohorts. Roughly uniform sequencing depth across donors was assumed in presence/absence analyses, although this assumption may not hold. In a later analysis, TCR association rates were found to vary across HLA loci, with the most associated TCRs seen for DRB1 alleles and the fewest for HLA-C alleles. Several of the top co-occurrence clusters appeared to be linked to parvovirus B19, influenza, CMV and Epstein-Barr virus, according to a later analysis. A few of the identified cytomegalovirus-associated TCR beta chains were confirmed in vitro to be specific for cytomegalovirus antigens. The cohort was sequenced for TCR beta chains only, and without alpha or paired-chain data the features that could be detected were limited. Strong co-occurrence of HLA alleles, especially DR and DQ, made assigning TCR associations to individual alleles difficult. Immune exposure information for the cohort was limited to CMV serostatus. In a later analysis, 16,951 TCR beta sequences were associated with specific HLA alleles at a false discovery rate of 0.05. Because HLA typing was missing for some donors at each locus, association tests included only the typed subset. Around 16 rarely observed V segments, including chromosome 9 orphons, were excluded from the earlier analysis of approximately 500 of the donors because counts were too low. A further reported finding was that TCR beta sequences accurately predicted the HLA-A and HLA-B alleles for most subjects in the first cohort. In a later genetic analysis, a missense DCLRE1C variant was associated with V-gene and J-gene trimming of TCR beta chains, and the association was replicated in an independent cohort. Correlated functional status among segregating V segments might reflect linkage disequilibrium, but an unknown experimental factor could not be ruled out. Compared with equally common non-associated chains, HLA-associated TCR beta chains in a later analysis were more clonally expanded and had lower generation probabilities. The study gave a list of about 160 TCR beta chains associated with cytomegalovirus. According to a later analysis, most CMV-associated TCR beta chains appeared to be HLA-restricted, and the HLA associations seemed to be driven largely by CMV exposure. While some public TCRs were present in many individuals, most TCR sequences turned up only very rarely across donors. A later genetic analysis reported fewer N-insertions in productive TCRs among donors in an Asian-associated ancestry cluster than the 666-donor mean. An earlier analysis of 450 to 750 of the donors showed that most TCR beta V segments appeared in productive rearrangements either about 87% or about 30% of the time, which broadly matched IMGT annotations. A group of highly shared sequence variants was considered likely to be a technical artifact of the sequencing pipeline. The 87-base-pair reads could not distinguish some IMGT-functional V segments, including TRBV6-2 and TRBV6-3, so those segments were excluded.

Library generation was performed with the immunoSEQ multiplex PCR assay. For the multiplex PCR, a mixture combining 60 forward primers for TCR Vbeta segments and 13 reverse primers for TCR Jbeta segments was used. The CDR3 region of rearranged TCR beta genes was amplified from genomic DNA by a multiplex PCR assay. Amplified TCR beta libraries were sequenced as 87-base-pair reads on the Illumina HiSeq System. For the original study's pipeline: In a later analysis, roughly 80 million unique TCR beta chains were counted across the approximately 640 repertoires, and about 9.9 million of these chains were shared by at least two donors. Raw reads were error-corrected and collapsed into unique sequences with a nearest-neighbor algorithm that merged closely related sequences to remove PCR and sequencing errors. V, D and J gene segments were assigned by aligning CDR3 sequences to IMGT reference sequences. For a sequence to be retained, a match of at least six nucleotides to both a V gene segment and a J gene segment was required. Rearrangements were classified as productive when the CDR3 lacked stop codons and remained in frame with V and J, and all other rearrangements were classified as non-productive. CDR3 was defined by IMGT convention, running from the second conserved V-encoded cysteine to the conserved J-encoded phenylalanine. The earlier analysis of about 620 of the donors excluded sequences that lacked an unambiguous match to a single V gene segment. An earlier analysis of over 450 of the donors classified V segments as functional when productive rearrangements were above 56.7% and as segregating when the standard deviation between donors was above 5%. A statistical classification framework was built for diagnosing cytomegalovirus status from the catalog of TCR beta chain sequences. A later analysis assigned V and J genes by comparing TCR nucleotide sequences with IMGT/GENE-DB human TR gene sequences. In a later analysis, CDR3 sequences and most-parsimonious VDJ recombination scenarios were assigned using the TCRdist pipeline. In a later analysis, each TCR beta chain was defined by its CDR3 amino acid sequence together with its V-gene family, and reads without a unique V-gene family were excluded. A later analysis removed nearly 600 highly shared, low-generation-probability nucleotide sequences to deal with suspected cross-contamination and a sequencing artifact. In a later analysis, a clonal expansion index was calculated for each public chain from normalized within-repertoire ranks of inferred template counts. In a later analysis, generation probabilities were computed using a VDJ recombination model fitted to out-of-frame rearrangements, and the results were checked against IGoR. A later analysis scored TCR-TCR, TCR-HLA and TCR-CMV co-occurrence with hypergeometric tests, applying a repertoire-size bias correction to TCR pairs. False discovery rates were estimated in a later analysis by permuting HLA or CMV assignments 20 times. In a later analysis, co-occurring TCRs were grouped using DBSCAN, with TCRdist sequence similarity added in when clustering inside HLA-allele-positive subsets. For co-occurrence clustering, repertoires with fewer than 30,000 or more than 120,000 public chains were excluded, along with roughly 5 repertoires with anomalous nucleotide sharing. TCRdb stores this immuneACCESS table with in-frame sequences only. Part of the clones is absent; in the studies checked, under half of the shortfall reflects unresolved V genes, and no reason is known for the rest. D and trimming were read from the DNA, whereas the V and J calls and clone size are those reported in that table. This sample comprises a few hundred thousand clones, approximately 81% of them detected only once. The top ten clonotypes cover 2.9% of the sample.

Germline trimming: 2 bases from V, 11 bases from J; junction bases outside gene matches: 8. CDR1 is given as SGHAT and CDR2 as FQDESV, both from the germline V gene (reference sequence). The CDR3 measures 14 amino acids from cysteine to phenylalanine. The only DNA kept is the CDR3, 42 bases in frame from the first base. A remark on this clone: The antigen it recognizes is unknown. Base qualities are not recorded, but no much larger clone differs from it by a single base.

The cohort consisted of some 730 healthy bone marrow donors. All cohort members were sampled while nominally healthy, although unrecorded immune exposures were likely present. The donor was CMV seronegative and was included in the group of approximately 350 seronegative cohort members. A peripheral blood sample was collected from each donor, and TCR beta sequencing was performed on peripheral blood mononuclear cells. Genomic DNA extraction from the blood cell samples was performed with the Qiagen DNeasy Blood Extraction Kit. The chain links TRBV11-1 with TRBJ2-1; 8 central nucleotides agree with TRBD1. The receptor's source is a man younger than 40 in good health and CMV-seronegative. The material sequenced was PBMCs. The DNA reads TGTGCCAGCAGCTTACAACAGGGGGAGAGGAAGCAGTTCTTC. It translates as CASSLQQGERKQFF.